The 14 T cell receptor beta chains listed next were all sequenced from one sample in a study of T cell responses to AZD1222 COVID-19 vaccine (dated by TCRdb to 2020 to 2023). Sample time point, as interpreted from the label and publication: baseline before first vaccination. Receptors were amplified or captured by the immunoSEQ multiplex PCR assay. The immuneACCESS repertoire file appears here via TCRdb, limited to in-frame rearrangements. These files lack a portion of the clones; in checked studies, under half of the deficit traces to unresolved V genes, and the cause of the others is not known. The sample table records about 260,000 clones; approximately 93% of these occur just once. The ten biggest clones cover approximately 0.52% of the sample. The specimen comprised peripheral blood, sampled on day 0 of AZD1222 vaccination. These receptors were obtained from an adult in good health.

The CDR3 sequence: CASSLSGWGDEQYF. The DNA for the CDR3 is TGTGCCAGCAGTTTGTCAGGGTGGGGGGACGAGCAGTACTTC. This chain links TRBV28 with TRBJ2-7, with D maybe TRBD2 (6 bases). The ends were cut back, 3 bases at V and 5 bases at J, with 14 bases in the middle. The CDR3 covers 14 residues. Per the germline V gene, CDR1 is MDHEN and CDR2 is SYDVKM.

Concerning this clone: The same CDR3 is also encoded by other DNA sequences in this sample. The V gene is TRBV6-5, the J gene TRBJ2-7; D perhaps matches TRBD1 (5 bases). The CDR3 sequence is 12 residues long. V was cut by 2 bases and J by 3 bases, with 5 bases left in between. Germline CDR1 is MNHEY and CDR2 is SVGAGI. The CDR3 nucleotides read TGTGCCAGCAGTTACAGGGGCTACGAGCAGTACTTC. Amino acids: CASSYRGYEQYF.

CDR3 protein: CASSPAGSTGTQYF. The DNA for the CDR3 is TGTGCCAGCTCCCCAGCAGGGTCGACGGGGACCCAGTACTTC. The chain couples TRBV28 to TRBJ2-5, with D perhaps TRBD1 (5 bases). V was shortened by 8 bases and J by 7 bases, with 20 bases between the two germline ends. The CDR3 has 14 residues. Looked up from germline, CDR1 is MDHEN and CDR2 is SYDVKM.

This clone was recorded once. The V and J genes are TRBV28 and TRBJ1-1; D possibly corresponds to TRBD1 (5 bases). Trimming stripped 6 bases from V and 5 bases from J, with 13 bases between. CDR1 and CDR2 (germline): MDHEN, SYDVKM. The CDR3 totals 13 residues. The CDR3 DNA reads TGTGCCAGCAGCCCAGGGTATCGGACTGAAGCTTTCTTT. Amino acids: CASSPGYRTEAFF.

V is TRBV7-9 and J is TRBJ2-2, with TRBD2 as a possible D gene (5 bases). The CDR3 extends over 14 amino acids. Germline V CDR1 and CDR2: SEHNR, FQNEAQ (reference sequence). V was pared by 4 bases and J by 7 bases, with 13 bases between. CDR3 in amino acids: CASSSGLANGELFF. Here the CDR3 DNA reads TGTGCCAGCAGCTCAGGACTGGCGAACGGGGAGCTGTTTTTT.

For the CDR3, the DNA is TGTGCCAGCAGCCACAACCGGGACAGACAGTTCTTC. It is translated as CASSHNRDRQFF. The chain uses TRBV14 and TRBJ2-1; 7 bases are shared with TRBD1. V lost 3 bases to trimming and J lost 13 bases; unmatched junction nucleotides: 6. The V gene's germline CDR1 is SGHDN and CDR2 FVKESK. This CDR3 spans 12 amino acids.

The rearrangement links TRBV7-2 to TRBJ2-7; D is unresolved. Germline CDR1 is SGHTA and CDR2 is FQGNSA. V lost 7 bases and J 3 bases, leaving 16 bases between the germline ends. The CDR3 is 14 residues long. The CDR3 coding sequence is TGTGCCAGCACCCCCACCCCCGGCTACTACGAGCAGTACTTC. Amino acid sequence: CASTPTPGYYEQYF. Full variable domain (outside the CDR3, taken from reference TRBV7-2 and TRBJ2-7): GAGVSQSPSNKVTEKGKDVELRCDPISGHTALYWYRQSLGQGLEFLIYFQGNSAPDKSGLPSDRFSAERTGGSVSTLTIQRTQQEDSAVYLCASTPTPGYYEQYFGPGTRLTVT.

The chain is built from TRBV28 and TRBJ1-1; TRBD1 matches 7 bases. V lost 5 bases to trimming and J lost 5 bases; unmatched junction nucleotides: 8. This CDR3 contains 14 residues. Germline CDR1 MDHEN, CDR2 SYDVKM. CDR3 amino acids: CASSKTGWTTEAFF. In DNA, the CDR3 is TGTGCCAGCAGTAAGACAGGGTGGACGACTGAAGCTTTCTTT.

This clone was seen only once. V and J are TRBV2 and TRBJ2-5, with TRBD2 matching over 7 bases. Germline assignment: CDR1 SNHLY and CDR2 FYNNEI. V gave up 6 bases and J gave up 2 bases; unmatched junction bases: 6. The CDR3 sequence is 14 residues long. CDR3 sequence: CASRGRDYQETQYF. In nucleotides, the CDR3 is TGTGCCAGCAGGGGTCGGGACTATCAAGAGACCCAGTACTTC.

This clone was found a few times. V and J are TRBV18 and TRBJ1-1; tentatively, D is TRBD1 (5 bases). V lost 2 bases to trimming and J lost 3 bases, with 10 bases between them. The CDR3 has 14 residues. Germline CDR1 and CDR2: KGHSH and LQKENI. CDR3 nucleotides: TGTGCCAGCTCACCATTGAGAGGGGACACTGAAGCTTTCTTT. Its protein product is CASSPLRGDTEAFF.

This chain connects TRBV11-1 to TRBJ1-6; D gene ambiguous. CDR1 is SGHAT and CDR2 is FQDESV in the germline V gene (reference sequence). The CDR3 is made up of 13 amino acids. The V end lost 8 bases, the J end lost 6 bases, and 11 bases lay between the germline ends. The CDR3 reads CASSGDSNSPLHF. As DNA, the CDR3 is TGTGCCAGCTCCGGGGATAGTAATTCACCCCTCCACTTT.

The chain uses TRBV21-1 and TRBJ1-2; the D call TRBD1 from the table was never checked on the DNA. TRBV21-1 has pseudogene status. The CDR3 loop spans 18 amino acids. CDR3 protein: CASGCIIDRVFTNYGYTF. The CDR3 nucleotides are TGTGCCAGCGGATGTATCATCGACAGGGTTTTTACTAACTATGGCTACACCTTC.

This chain uses TRBV5-1 with TRBJ2-7; the D gene is possibly TRBD1 (5 bases). Deletions cut 4 bases from V and 0 bases from J, with 11 bases between. Germline V CDR1 and CDR2: SGHRS, YFSETQ. This CDR3 is 14 amino acids long. In DNA form, the CDR3 reads TGCGCCAGCAGCCTTCTGGGGCGCTCCTACGAGCAGTACTTC. Residues: CASSLLGRSYEQYF.

This chain connects TRBV27 to TRBJ2-3; no clear D. Per the germline V gene, CDR1 is MNHEY and CDR2 is SMNVEV (reference sequence). This CDR3 spans 14 amino acids. Trimming pared 5 bases from V and 6 bases from J, leaving 15 bases between. CDR3 nucleotides: TGTGCCAGCAGTGGTGGGCAGCTCGCGGATACGCAGTATTTT. The encoded protein is CASSGGQLADTQYF.